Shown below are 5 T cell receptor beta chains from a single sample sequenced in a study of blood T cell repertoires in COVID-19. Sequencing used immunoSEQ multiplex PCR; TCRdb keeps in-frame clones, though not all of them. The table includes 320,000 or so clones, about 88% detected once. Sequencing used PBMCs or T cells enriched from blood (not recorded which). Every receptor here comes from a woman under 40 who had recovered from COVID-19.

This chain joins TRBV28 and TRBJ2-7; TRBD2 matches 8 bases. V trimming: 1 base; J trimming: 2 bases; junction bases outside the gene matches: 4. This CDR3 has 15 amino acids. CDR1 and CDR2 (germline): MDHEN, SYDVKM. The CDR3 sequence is CASSLLAGGAYEQYF. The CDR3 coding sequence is TGTGCCAGCAGTTTATTGGCGGGGGGAGCCTACGAGCAGTACTTC.

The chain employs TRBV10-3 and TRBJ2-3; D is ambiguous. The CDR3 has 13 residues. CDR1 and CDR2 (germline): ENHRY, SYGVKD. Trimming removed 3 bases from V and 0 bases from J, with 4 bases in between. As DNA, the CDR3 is TGTGCCATCAGTGACAGTAGCACAGATACGCAGTATTTT. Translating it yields CAISDSSTDTQYF.

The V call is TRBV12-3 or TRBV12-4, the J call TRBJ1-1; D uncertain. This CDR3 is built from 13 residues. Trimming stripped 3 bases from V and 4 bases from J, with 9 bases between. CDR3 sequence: CASSFFRVTEAFF. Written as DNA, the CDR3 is TGTGCCAGCAGTTTCTTCCGGGTCACTGAAGCTTTCTTT.

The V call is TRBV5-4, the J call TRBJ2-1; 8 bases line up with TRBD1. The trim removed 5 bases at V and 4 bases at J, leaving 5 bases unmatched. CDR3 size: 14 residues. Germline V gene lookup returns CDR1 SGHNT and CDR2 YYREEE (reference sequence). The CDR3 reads CASRPGQAYNEQFF. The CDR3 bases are TGTGCCAGCAGACCGGGACAGGCGTACAATGAGCAGTTCTTC. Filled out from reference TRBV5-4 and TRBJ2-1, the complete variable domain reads ETGVTQSPTHLIKTRGQQVTLRCSSQSGHNTVSWYQQALGQGPQFIFQYYREEENGRGNFPPRFSGLQFPNYSSELNVNALELDDSALYLCASRPGQAYNEQFFGPGTRLTVL.

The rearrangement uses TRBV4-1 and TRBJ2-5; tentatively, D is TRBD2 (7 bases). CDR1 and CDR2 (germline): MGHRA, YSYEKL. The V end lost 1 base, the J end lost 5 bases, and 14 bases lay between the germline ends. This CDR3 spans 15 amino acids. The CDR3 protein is CASSQVGGPWETQYF. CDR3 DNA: TGCGCCAGCAGCCAAGTGGGGGGGCCTTGGGAGACCCAGTACTTC.